What follows describes a single TCR beta chain. Its target antigen remains unknown. Nothing much larger sits one base from this clone, and base qualities are not available. This specimen belongs to a study of metastatic and nonmetastatic thyroid tumors (TCRdb year 2020). Study-wide context: Repertoires were compared across peripheral blood and tumor or nodule tissue samples from malignant and benign thyroid patients.

The library was built by means of PCR. TCRdb shows the sequencer as Illumina HiSeq 4000. High-throughput sequencing was used to profile the TCR beta-chain CDR3 region of every patient. As for the authors' bioinformatics: CDR3 differences across clinicopathological groups were used to build a classifier for discriminating distant-metastatic papillary thyroid cancer patients. To measure repertoire diversity the researchers used the Shannon index, while the Morisita-Horn index served to gauge how similar the tumor and blood repertoires were. The public reads were reanalyzed by TCRdb: fastp trimming at Q25, MiXCR alignment, in-frame beta chains only. The V and J calls and clone size are TCRdb's, not the authors'. In all, the sample holds over 50,000 clones, and 25% to 30% of those were seen once. Roughly 15% of the sample is taken by the ten largest. The research as a whole found: In both blood and tumor samples, TCR beta diversity was reported to be significantly higher in malignant tumors than in benign nodules.

None of the patients had been given any treatment before thyroid surgery. Patient clinical samples collected from about 2011 to 2018 were retrospectively analysed using T-cell receptor beta sequencing. CDR1 and CDR2, looked up from the germline V gene, are LGHNA and YSLEER. The CDR3 covers 15 residues, taking in both the cysteine and the phenylalanine. Only the CDR3 part of the read is kept: 45 bases, read in frame from the first base. V and J are truncated by 0 bases and 3 bases respectively, leaving an intervening sequence of 9 bases. Material for sequencing was blood. The chain is assembled from TRBV4-3 and TRBJ1-3; no confident D gene assignment can be made. The sequence came from a female donor with papillary thyroid cancer or a benign thyroid nodule (not recorded which). Some clones in this sample may be carry-over from other donors' samples. The CDR3: CASSQDSGGGNTIYF. The DNA sequence is as follows: TGCGCCAGCAGCCAAGATTCCGGCGGTGGAAACACCATATATTTT.